This TCR beta chain was identified in a study of identical twins. Study-wide results and caveats: Rather than following the same donors, the conclusions depended on cross-sectional statistical analysis. Models predicted less out-of-frame TCR alpha sharing in monozygotic twins than was found.

CDR3 length equals 12 residues. Trimming pared 3 bases from V and 6 bases from J, leaving 10 bases between. Germline CDR1 and CDR2: SQVTM and ANQGSEA. Remarks on this clonotype: Antigen unknown.

TCRdb processed the 5' RACE reads anew with MiXCR; each CDR3 protein has one entry. There are some 330,000 distinct CDR3 sequences in the sample; roughly 10% occur only once, and approximately 8.9% lies in the top ten. This receptor was taken from a woman between 45 and 65 years old in good health. The chain is built from TRBV29-1 and TRBJ2-3, with unresolved D. Sequencing was performed on naive T cells sorted from blood. The CDR3 DNA follows: TGCAGCGTTGAGCATAGGCGCGATACGCAGTATTTT. Protein: CSVEHRRDTQYF.